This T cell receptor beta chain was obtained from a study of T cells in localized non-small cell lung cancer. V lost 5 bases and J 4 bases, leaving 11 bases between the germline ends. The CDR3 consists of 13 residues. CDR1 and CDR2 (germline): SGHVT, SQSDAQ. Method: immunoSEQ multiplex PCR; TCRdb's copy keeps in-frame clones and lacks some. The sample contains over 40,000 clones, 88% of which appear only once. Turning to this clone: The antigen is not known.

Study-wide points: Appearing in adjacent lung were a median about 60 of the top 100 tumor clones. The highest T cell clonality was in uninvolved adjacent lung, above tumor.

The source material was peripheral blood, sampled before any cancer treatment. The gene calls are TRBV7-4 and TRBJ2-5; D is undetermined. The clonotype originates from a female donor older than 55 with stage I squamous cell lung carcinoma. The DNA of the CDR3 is TGTGCCAGCAGCCGAATTTGGAGAGAGACCCAGTACTTC. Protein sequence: CASSRIWRETQYF. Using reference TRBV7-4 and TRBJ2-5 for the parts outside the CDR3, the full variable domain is GAGVSQSPRYKVAKRGRDVALRCDSISGHVTLYWYRQTLGQGSEVLTYSQSDAQRDKSGRPSGRFSAERPERSVSTLKIQRTEQGDSAVYLCASSRIWRETQYFGPGTRLLVL.